Each of the 18 T cell receptor beta chains below was sequenced from the same sample in a study of beta chain features in type 1 diabetes. The study reverse transcribed the entire isolated RNA, so it sequenced expressed TCRB transcripts. Method: immunoSEQ multiplex PCR; TCRdb's copy keeps in-frame clones and lacks some. The sample lists under 500,000 clones; 25% to 35% were seen once. The sequencing input was naive CD4+ T cells from blood. The receptors derive from a man aged 18 to 29 in good health.

The chain is built from TRBV5-1 and TRBJ2-1; 11 bases are shared with TRBD2. The V segment lost 4 bases and the J segment 8 bases; nucleotides outside the gene matches: 11. In germline, CDR1 is SGHRS, CDR2 YFSETQ. This CDR3 region has 16 residues. CDR3 DNA sequence: TGCGCCAGCAGCAAATTAGCGGGAGGGCCTTCGGATGAGCAGTTCTTC. Protein sequence: CASSKLAGGPSDEQFF.

J is TRBJ2-3 and V is TRBV4-1, with D tentatively TRBD1 (5 bases). CDR1 and CDR2 (germline): MGHRA, YSYEKL. The ends were cut back, 8 bases at V and 0 bases at J, with 12 bases in the middle. The CDR3 runs to 14 residues. In DNA, the CDR3 is TGCGCCAGCGGTACAGGTCTAAGCACAGATACGCAGTATTTT. It codes for CASGTGLSTDTQYF.

This clone appeared a few times. V and J are TRBV2 and TRBJ2-1; D call uncertain. Between the trimmed V and J ends, which lost 7 bases and 4 bases, there was a span of 8 bases. Germline CDR1 is SNHLY and CDR2 is FYNNEI. The CDR3 has 12 residues. DNA of the CDR3: TGTGCCAGCATCTGGGTTTACAATGAGCAGTTCTTC. It encodes CASIWVYNEQFF.

This clone has more than one count but fewer than ten. The chain employs TRBV29-1 and TRBJ2-3; 10 positions agree with TRBD2. Unmatched junction bases numbered 5, after V lost 7 bases and J lost 1 base. Germline values: CDR1 SQVTM, CDR2 ANQGSEA. The CDR3 has 14 residues. The CDR3, as DNA: TGCAGCGCGGGGACTAGCGCACGCACAGATACGCAGTATTTT. Translation: CSAGTSARTDTQYF.

This chain uses TRBV5-6 with TRBJ2-5; perhaps TRBD2 as D (5 bases). The CDR3 is 15 amino acids. The V gene lost 1 base and the J gene lost 0 bases, with 10 bases spanning the gap. CDR1 and CDR2 from the germline V gene are SGHDT and YYEEEE. The CDR3 nucleotides read TGTGCCAGCAGCTTGAGCGGAAAGTACCAAGAGACCCAGTACTTC. As protein: CASSLSGKYQETQYF.

The table lists this clone with a few counts. V is TRBV11-1 and J is TRBJ2-1; tentatively, D is TRBD1 (6 bases). V shed 5 bases and J shed 2 bases, with 10 bases lying between them. The CDR3 consists of 14 residues. Germline loops: CDR1 SGHAT, CDR2 FQDESV (reference sequence). This CDR3 is CASSPGAAYNEQFF. CDR3 bases: TGTGCCAGCAGCCCAGGGGCAGCCTACAATGAGCAGTTCTTC. Full variable domain (remainder filled in from reference TRBV11-1 and TRBJ2-1): EAEVAQSPRYKITEKSQAVAFWCDPISGHATLYWYRQILGQGPELLVQFQDESVVDDSQLPKDRFSAERLKGVDSTLKIQPAELGDSAMYLCASSPGAAYNEQFFGPGTRLTVL.

This chain links TRBV25-1 with TRBJ1-2; D remains unclear. V was clipped by 4 bases and J by 1 base, with 16 bases between them. Germline V lookup: CDR1 MGHDK, CDR2 SYGVNS. The CDR3 spans 16 residues. The CDR3 here is CASSGLWGALNYGYTF. The CDR3 DNA reads as TGTGCCAGCAGTGGTCTCTGGGGAGCCCTTAACTATGGCTACACCTTC.

The V call is TRBV30, the J call TRBJ2-1; TRBD2 agrees at 9 bases. The CDR3 loop spans 15 amino acids. Looked up from germline, CDR1 is GTSNPN and CDR2 is SVGIG (reference sequence). Trimming cost V 0 bases and J 5 bases; bases outside gene matches: 5. CDR3 DNA: TGTGCCTGGAGTGTGAGGACTAGCGTGGACAATGAGCAGTTCTTC. Translation gives CAWSVRTSVDNEQFF.

The CDR3 here is CATSRGGTSRELFF. In DNA, the CDR3 is TGTGCCACCAGCAGAGGTGGGACGTCTCGGGAGCTGTTTTTT. V is TRBV15 and J is TRBJ2-2; D tentatively reads TRBD1 or TRBD2 (5 bases each). The CDR3 loop spans 14 amino acids. From germline, CDR1 is LNHNV and CDR2 YYDKDF (reference sequence). With 1 base removed from V and 9 bases from J, the gap between germline ends came to 12 bases.

The rearrangement links TRBV29-1 to TRBJ2-3; 8 positions agree with TRBD1. Trimming at V came to 6 bases and at J to 5 bases, leaving 10 bases not matched to a gene. CDR1 is SQVTM, CDR2 ANQGSEA, per germline. This CDR3 contains 14 residues. CDR3 residues: CSVDGQGTRDTQYF. The CDR3 region has the DNA TGCAGCGTGGATGGACAGGGTACACGAGATACGCAGTATTTT.

The CDR3: CASGLAGTTYNEQFF. DNA for the CDR3: TGTGCCAGCGGACTAGCGGGTACCACCTACAATGAGCAGTTCTTC. V and J are TRBV6-4 and TRBJ2-1; 11 nucleotides agree with TRBD2. This CDR3 spans 15 amino acids. Germline CDR1 MRHNA, CDR2 SNTAGT. V shed 8 bases, J shed 2 bases, and the junction held 5 bases outside the gene matches.

The CDR3 spells CASTPGLAGVPDTQYF. The CDR3 nucleotides are TGTGCCAGCACCCCGGGACTAGCGGGAGTACCAGATACGCAGTATTTT. The V and J genes are TRBV5-6 and TRBJ2-3; 14 positions agree with TRBD2. The CDR3 runs 16 residues. Germline lookup yields CDR1 SGHDT and CDR2 YYEEEE. With 6 bases clipped from V and 4 bases from J, the junction kept 7 bases outside the gene matches.

This chain uses TRBV7-2 with TRBJ2-2; 8 nucleotides match TRBD2. This CDR3 region has 18 residues. The germline V gene encodes CDR1 SGHTA and CDR2 FQGNSA. Trimming at V came to 3 bases and at J to 0 bases, leaving 9 bases not matched to a gene. The CDR3 spells CASSFNGRALTNTGELFF. The CDR3, as DNA: TGTGCCAGCAGCTTTAACGGGAGGGCCCTCACGAACACCGGGGAGCTGTTTTTT.

The CDR3 spells CASSPPSWTGGNEQYF. CDR3 bases: TGTGCCAGCTCACCACCAAGCTGGACAGGGGGGAACGAGCAGTACTTC. V and J are TRBV18 and TRBJ2-5, with 10 bases fitting TRBD1. The J call may be in error: the DNA end matches TRBJ2-7 better. Germline V lookup: CDR1 KGHSH, CDR2 LQKENI. The CDR3 consists of 16 residues.

This clone was seen more than once but under ten times. The V and J genes are TRBV5-1 and TRBJ2-7, with D perhaps given as TRBD1 or TRBD2 (5 bases each). The CDR3 totals 16 residues. Germline V CDR1 and CDR2: SGHRS, YFSETQ. V shed 3 bases and J shed 0 bases, with 16 bases lying between them. The CDR3 spells CASSWDGDPSSYEQYF. The CDR3 nucleotides read TGCGCCAGCAGCTGGGACGGGGACCCTAGCTCCTACGAGCAGTACTTC. Full variable domain (remainder filled in from reference TRBV5-1 and TRBJ2-7): KAGVTQTPRYLIKTRGQQVTLSCSPISGHRSVSWYQQTPGQGLQFLFEYFSETQRNKGNFPGRFSGRQFSNSRSEMNVSTLELGDSALYLCASSWDGDPSSYEQYFGPGTRLTVT.

This clone has only a few counts. The J gene is TRBJ2-1, the V gene TRBV23-1; 8 bases line up with TRBD1. TRBV23-1 is recorded as an ORF, its role being uncertain. This CDR3 comprises 14 residues. The junction had 5 bases not matched to a gene; V was cut back by 8 bases and J by 2 bases. This CDR3 is CASGMGQAYNEQFF. CDR3 nucleotide sequence: TGCGCCAGCGGAATGGGACAGGCCTACAATGAGCAGTTCTTC.

V and J are TRBV10-3 and TRBJ2-7; possible D gene TRBD2, 6 bases. Trimming cost V 4 bases and J 2 bases, with 15 bases left between them. The CDR3 runs to 15 residues. The germline V gene has CDR1 ENHRY and CDR2 SYGVKD. The CDR3 region has the DNA TGTGCCATCAGTGGTCCGGGACTCGCGACCTACGAGCAGTACTTC. Protein sequence: CAISGPGLATYEQYF.

The rearrangement uses TRBV7-2 and TRBJ1-3; D possibly corresponds to TRBD1 (6 bases). This CDR3 comprises 15 residues. From germline, CDR1 is SGHTA and CDR2 FQGNSA. V was clipped by 3 bases and J by 0 bases, with 9 bases between them. The chain's CDR3 is CASSLGGRSGNTIYF. CDR3 DNA sequence: TGTGCCAGCAGCTTGGGGGGCCGCTCTGGAAACACCATATATTTT.